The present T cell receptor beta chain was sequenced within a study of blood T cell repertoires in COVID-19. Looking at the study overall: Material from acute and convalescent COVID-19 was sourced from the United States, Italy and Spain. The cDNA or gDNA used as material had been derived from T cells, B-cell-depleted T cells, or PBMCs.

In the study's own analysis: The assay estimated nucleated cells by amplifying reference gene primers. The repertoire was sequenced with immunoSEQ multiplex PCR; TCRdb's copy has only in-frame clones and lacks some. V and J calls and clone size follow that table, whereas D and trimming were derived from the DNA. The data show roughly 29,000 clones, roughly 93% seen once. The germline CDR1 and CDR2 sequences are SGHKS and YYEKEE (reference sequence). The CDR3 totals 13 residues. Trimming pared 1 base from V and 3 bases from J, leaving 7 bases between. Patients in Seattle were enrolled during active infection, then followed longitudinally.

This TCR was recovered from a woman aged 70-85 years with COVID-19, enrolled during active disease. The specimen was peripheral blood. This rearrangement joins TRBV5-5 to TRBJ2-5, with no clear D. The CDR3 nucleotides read TGTGCCAGCAGCTTGTATGGAGAAGAGACCCAGTACTTC. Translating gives CASSLYGEETQYF.